In this sample, the clone carrying this T cell receptor beta chain turned up a few times. The CDR3 loop spans 14 amino acids. Germline V gene lookup returns CDR1 SNHLY and CDR2 FYNNEI. V lost 6 bases and J 7 bases, leaving 16 bases between the germline ends. This entry comes from a study of regulatory T cells in long-lasting Graves disease. Combining iRepertoire HTBI primers with Arm-PCR of CDR3 regions, the authors built TCR beta libraries. Using its own MiXCR run on the multiplex PCR reads, TCRdb lists one record per CDR3 protein. The sample lists 500,000 or so distinct CDR3 sequences; roughly 17% were seen once. Time point described: newly diagnosed GD, antithyroid drugs for less than 3 months. The TCR library used RNA extracted from PBMCs. These same records also appear under a second study, on T cells in Graves' hyperthyroidism and ophthalmopathy.

This rearrangement joins TRBV2 to TRBJ2-4; the D call may be TRBD1 or TRBD2 (6 bases each). The sequences come from peripheral blood mononuclear cells (PBMCs), collected at new diagnosis, from a patient treated with antithyroid drugs. This receptor was taken from a man aged 35 to 55 with Graves disease. CDR3 amino acids: CASRRTVGGNIQYF. The CDR3 DNA sequence: TGTGCCAGCAGAAGGACTGTCGGGGGCAACATTCAGTACTTC.